This TCR beta chain comes out of a study of graft-versus-host responses after intestinal transplantation. About the study: Multivisceral, liver-intestinal, or isolated intestinal transplants were received by the recipients.

As to this clone: Its antigen is currently unknown.

The germline gives CDR1 SGHRS, CDR2 YFSETQ. This CDR3 is 14 amino acids long. The ends were cut back, 4 bases at V and 5 bases at J, with 16 bases in the middle. Repertoires were generated with immunoSEQ multiplex PCR, while TCRdb's copy carries only in-frame clones and drops some. Altogether approximately 90,000 clones are present, more than 85% being singletons, with the ten largest covering about 7.3%. The chain recombines TRBV5-1 with TRBJ2-7, with D perhaps matching TRBD1 (5 bases). The sequenced sample was unstimulated CD8+ T cells sorted from spleen or lymph node cells, obtained before transplant. The sequence was collected from a human donor who was the organ donor for an intestinal transplant. CDR3 bases: TGCGCCAGCAGCGGCCAGTCAGGGTCCCACGAGCAGTACTTC. It codes for CASSGQSGSHEQYF.